This TCR beta chain appears in the sequencing data of a study of shared clonotypes between healthy human individuals (dated by TCRdb to 2020 to 2021). Background for the entire study: A couple of women and a few men aged 18 to 49 years were included in the cohort. For each donor, CD4 naive and CD4 memory were each run on three plates, CD8 naive on two plates, and CD8 memory on one plate. To increase sequencing depth and limit assay-specific biases, different laboratories used diverse techniques to prepare libraries and sequence TCR repertoires. Per donor, leukapheresis produced somewhere between about 0.9 and 9.5 billion PBMCs. Blood TCR repertoires of roughly five healthy adults were deeply sequenced to estimate repertoire size and the extent of clonotype sharing between individuals. The paper as a whole reports these results and caveats: Pairwise subsampling led to the expectation that sequencing depth would affect the degree of clonotype sharing among donors. Because the study included only a small number of donors, the genetic and exposure-history diversity represented was limited. Naive subsets generally had larger estimated clonotype richness than memory subsets did. Sampling was limited to blood, and TCR repertoires in tissue likely differ from TCR repertoires in blood. Clonotypes shared by all four sorted-subset donors showed higher generation probabilities than non-shared clonotypes. When a few donors were compared, the shared fraction of clonotypes was 5% to 6.5% for naive CD4, 3% to 4% for naive CD8, 2.3% for memory CD4, and 0.35% to 0.4% for memory CD8. Incomplete sequencing was indicated by rarefaction of sorted-subset datasets, despite the large sequencing depth.

Donors were healthy HIV-negative adults with no recently reported acute infections or vaccinations. All donors were Caucasian adults living in Nashville, Tennessee, USA. Magnetic negative selection was used to enrich CD4+ T cells, after which naive cells were positively selected on CD45RA and the negative fraction became the memory subset. Blood was obtained by leukapheresis, after which PBMCs were separated by Ficoll-Histopaque density gradient centrifugation and cryopreserved in liquid nitrogen vapor phase. Analytical flow cytometry was used to check the purity and quantity of every magnetically sorted T cell population. Genomic DNA was isolated from each sorted fraction and quantified by UV absorbance on a Nanodrop 2000c. Using the deep immunoSEQ assay, multiplex PCR amplified TCR CDR3 regions from genomic DNA. Genomic DNA extracted from each cell subset was distributed evenly over all wells of several immunoSEQ 96-well plates, and each plate served as one replicate. Each replicate PCR for sorted subsets received about 180 ng genomic DNA, equal to about 29,000 T cell genomes. Purified libraries were quantified with a Qubit 3.0 fluorometer, sized on a Bioanalyzer 2100, and re-quantified with the KAPA Library Quantification kit. A separate single-read 150-cycle Illumina NextSeq 550 flow cell was used to sequence each immunoSEQ 96-well plate. In the source study's methods: Because the immunoSEQ output included only junctional sequences and no quality scores, the filtering could not be the same as the filtering used for full-length reads. Sequences were annotated with PyIR, a Python wrapper for IgBLAST v1.9, using IMGT germline references to assign V/J genes and CDR3. Reads were filtered out if the reads had weak V/J assignments (E-value above 1e-6), no CDR3, stop codons, out-of-frame junctions, or ambiguous translated residues. V3J clonotypes were defined by identical inferred V gene, J gene, and CDR3 amino acid sequence. The percentage overlap between two repertoires was calculated by dividing the number of shared unique clonotypes by the size of the smaller repertoire. Three approaches were used to assess repertoire richness: RTK rarefaction, the Chao1 estimator, and Recon v2.1 estimates of unobserved clonotypes. Generation probabilities for all TCRbeta clonotypes obtained by the gDNA method from a handful of donors were computed using OLGA. TCRdb's version of the immuneACCESS table is confined to in-frame rearrangements and falls short of the full clone set. An unresolved V gene accounts for under half of the shortfall where checked; the remainder is of unknown origin. The DNA gave D and trimming, while V, J and clone size come from that table. Counted in this sample were a few million clones; 92% of them appeared once. Together, the top ten hold 0.3% to 0.45% of the sample.

In this sample, this clone turned up many times. No cognate antigen has been identified for it. The record has no base qualities; no much larger clone is one base away. The junction shows trimming of 6 bases on V and 3 bases on J, plus 14 bases between the germline ends. The cysteine opens and the phenylalanine closes a CDR3 of 14 amino acids. Only the CDR3 DNA is retained, 42 bases long and in frame from the first base. CDR1 is given as MNHNY and CDR2 as SVGAGI, both from the germline V gene (reference sequence). The material sequenced was naive CD4+ T cells from PBMCs. The label giving this sample's cell subset or site can be read as: CD45RA+ positively selected. The chain couples TRBV6-6 to TRBJ1-2, with a weak D call of TRBD1 (6 bases match). This receptor was taken from a man between 18 and 29 years old in good health. Some clones in this sample may be carry-over from other donors' samples. The CDR3 reads as follows: CASREVGGDYGYTF. The DNA is as follows: TGTGCCAGCAGGGAGGTAGGGGGGGACTATGGCTACACCTTC.